The 29 T cell receptor beta chains listed next were all sequenced from one sample in a study of blood T cells in healthy people across ages. The use of a sample-barcoded 5' primer and a J-beta primer mix characterized a second PCR of about 7 to 12 cycles. TCRdb fed the 5' RACE reads into MiXCR, producing one record per CDR3 protein. This sample carries over 300,000 distinct CDR3 sequences, about 49% of them seen once, and the ten largest clones take approximately 51%. The specimen sequenced was blood. The receptors here all came from a man in his 60s in good health.

The chain recombines TRBV20-1 with TRBJ2-3, with a possible D match to TRBD2 (7 bases). The CDR3 extends over 15 amino acids. Germline CDR1 reads DFQATT; CDR2 reads SNEGSKA (reference sequence). The V gene lost 0 bases and the J gene lost 3 bases, with 13 bases spanning the gap. The CDR3 is CSARDPGGRTDTQYF. CDR3 bases: TGCAGTGCTAGAGATCCCGGGGGGCGGACAGATACGCAGTATTTT.

CDR3: CASSQGPAGTDTQYF. In DNA, the CDR3 is TGTGCCAGCAGCCAAGGCCCGGCGGGCACAGATACGCAGTATTTT. V usage is TRBV3-1 and J usage is TRBJ2-3; D remains ambiguous. This CDR3 contains 15 residues. The ends were cut back, 1 base at V and 1 base at J, with 9 bases in the middle. Germline CDR1 LGHDT, CDR2 YNNKEL (reference sequence).

This clonotype was found many times. The chain recombines TRBV14 with TRBJ2-3; no reliable D call. V was shortened by 1 base and J by 7 bases, with 9 bases between the two germline ends. There are 13 residues in the CDR3. The germline gives CDR1 SGHDN, CDR2 FVKESK. CDR3 DNA sequence: TGTGCCAGCAGCCAAGGCCAGGTGAATACGCAGTATTTT. This encodes CASSQGQVNTQYF.

The chain joins TRBV10-3 to TRBJ2-1; tentatively, D is TRBD2 (5 bases). Germline loops: CDR1 ENHRY, CDR2 SYGVKD. The CDR3 length is 12 residues. The ends were cut back, 6 bases at V and 6 bases at J, with 9 bases in the middle. The CDR3 DNA follows: TGTGCCATCAGCGGGGAGCCCAATGAGCAGTTCTTC. Protein: CAISGEPNEQFF.

This chain links TRBV14 with TRBJ2-3; possibly TRBD1 for D (6 bases). The CDR3 length is 15 residues. Germline CDR1 SGHDN, CDR2 FVKESK. V lost 4 bases to trimming and J lost 0 bases, with 11 bases between them. CDR3 region: CASSRRGPSTDTQYF. CDR3 DNA: TGTGCCAGCAGCCGCAGGGGTCCCAGCACAGATACGCAGTATTTT.

The rearrangement joins TRBV5-1 to TRBJ2-1; 7 bases are a match to TRBD2. CDR1 is SGHRS, CDR2 YFSETQ, per germline. The V and J ends lost 10 bases and 3 bases, in that order; junction bases with no gene match: 19. This CDR3 region has 17 residues. In DNA, the CDR3 is TGCGCCTCAACGGCTGTACATTGGGGGGGGTACTACAATGAGCAGTTCTTC. Translating it yields CASTAVHWGGYYNEQFF.

The chain has TRBV20-1 and TRBJ2-1, with 7 nucleotides matching TRBD2. The V segment lost 6 bases and the J segment 5 bases; nucleotides outside the gene matches: 10. The CDR3 sequence is 14 residues long. Germline values: CDR1 DFQATT, CDR2 SNEGSKA (reference sequence). CDR3 region: CSAKGTSVNNEQFF. The DNA for the CDR3 is TGCAGTGCCAAGGGCACTAGCGTAAACAATGAGCAGTTCTTC.

The rearrangement joins TRBV20-1 to TRBJ2-7, with D possibly TRBD2 on 7 matching bases. CDR3 length equals 15 residues. V gave up 1 base and J gave up 3 bases, with 16 bases separating them. The germline gives CDR1 DFQATT, CDR2 SNEGSKA (reference sequence). CDR3 loop: CSARGWGLADYEQYF. CDR3 sequence (DNA): TGCAGTGCTAGAGGCTGGGGGCTAGCGGACTACGAGCAGTACTTC.

This clonotype was counted ten times or more. J is TRBJ2-5 and V is TRBV7-2, with 8 nucleotides matching TRBD2. This CDR3 is built from 15 residues. The junction had 12 bases not matched to a gene; V was cut back by 7 bases and J by 5 bases. Germline V CDR1 and CDR2: SGHTA, FQGNSA. The CDR3 here is CASNNPSRLAETQYF. The CDR3 DNA reads TGTGCCAGCAACAACCCCTCCCGACTAGCGGAGACCCAGTACTTC.

This chain uses TRBV5-1 with TRBJ2-1; D remains unclear. The tail of the sequence fits TRBJ2-7 better, so the J call may be wrong. Germline V gene lookup returns CDR1 SGHRS and CDR2 YFSETQ. The CDR3 spans 14 residues. Here the CDR3 reads CASSLTLGLNEQYF. CDR3 coding DNA: TGCGCCAGCAGCCTCACCTTAGGGCTCAACGAGCAGTACTTC.

This chain uses TRBV3-1 with TRBJ2-5; the D is unclear. Trimming took 4 bases from V and 2 from J, leaving 14 bases between them. This CDR3 region has 15 residues. CDR1 LGHDT and CDR2 YNNKEL come from the germline V gene (reference sequence). The CDR3 region is CASSRSLTDQETQYF. CDR3 in DNA: TGTGCCAGCAGCCGGAGTTTAACAGATCAAGAGACCCAGTACTTC.

This clonotype was detected only a few times. This chain links TRBV11-3 with TRBJ2-3, with D hard to call. The germline V and J ends were trimmed by 1 base and 6 bases, with 11 bases remaining between them. Germline V lookup: CDR1 SGHNT, CDR2 YENEEA. The CDR3 totals 14 residues. The CDR3 here is CASSLVRFFDTQYF. CDR3 coding DNA: TGTGCCAGCAGCTTAGTTCGGTTCTTCGATACGCAGTATTTT.

V is TRBV2 and J is TRBJ2-5, with D perhaps being TRBD1 or TRBD2 (5 bases each). The end of the DNA fits TRBJ2-7 better, so the J call may be wrong. The germline gives CDR1 SNHLY, CDR2 FYNNEI. The CDR3 sequence is 12 residues long. CDR3 sequence reads: CAIGAEWYEQYF. DNA for the CDR3: TGTGCCATCGGGGCTGAATGGTACGAGCAGTACTTC.

The chain recombines TRBV4-3 with TRBJ2-5; TRBD2 matches 11 bases. Trimming cost V 0 bases and J 11 bases; bases outside gene matches: 14. The CDR3 is 17 amino acids. CDR1 is LGHNA, CDR2 YSLEER, per germline. Written as DNA, the CDR3 is TGCGCCAGCAGCCAAGATTATCGGCTAGCGGGAGGTGTTGAGCAGTACTTC. Its protein product is CASSQDYRLAGGVEQYF.

This chain links TRBV15 with TRBJ2-1, with D uncertain. The CDR3 runs to 13 residues. V was trimmed by 2 bases and J by 12 bases, leaving 14 bases between them. Germline V CDR1 and CDR2: LNHNV, YYDKDF (reference sequence). CDR3 in amino acids: CATSRPEPYGQFF. In DNA form, the CDR3 reads TGTGCCACCAGCAGACCGGAGCCCTATGGGCAGTTCTTC.

This clonotype was observed a few times. V and J are TRBV29-1 and TRBJ1-1, with D hard to call. Germline loops: CDR1 SQVTM, CDR2 ANQGSEA. There are 12 residues in the CDR3. Trimming left V 6 bases short and J 1 base short, with 9 bases between. DNA for the CDR3: TGCAGCGTGGCCGCAGGGAACACTGAAGCTTTCTTT. Its protein is CSVAAGNTEAFF.

The chain joins TRBV5-1 to TRBJ2-3, with 9 bases identical to TRBD2. The length of the CDR3 is 15 residues. V was pared by 1 base and J by 3 bases, with 3 bases of the junction left unmatched. The germline V gene encodes CDR1 SGHRS and CDR2 YFSETQ. The CDR3 here is CASSLTSGFTDTQYF. The CDR3 DNA sequence: TGCGCCAGCAGCTTGACTAGCGGGTTTACAGATACGCAGTATTTT.

This clonotype was seen a few times. CDR3 sequence reads: CSASRERGGQYF. CDR3 bases: TGCAGTGCTTCCAGGGAAAGAGGAGGGCAGTACTTC. J is TRBJ2-7 and V is TRBV20-1, with D possibly called TRBD1 or TRBD2 (5 bases each). The length of the CDR3 is 12 residues. Deletions cut 5 bases from V and 9 bases from J, with 17 bases between. Germline assignment: CDR1 DFQATT and CDR2 SNEGSKA (reference sequence).

This sequence joins TRBV20-1 and TRBJ2-5, with 9 bases that match TRBD2. The CDR3 extends over 16 amino acids. The germline CDR1 and CDR2 sequences are DFQATT and SNEGSKA (reference sequence). In DNA form, the CDR3 reads TGCAATGCCAACACGGTGGCTAGCGGGAACCAAGAGACCCAGTACTTC. Its translation is CNANTVASGNQETQYF.

This sequence joins TRBV9 and TRBJ2-7, with D hard to call. Deletions cut 0 bases from V and 4 bases from J, with 11 bases between. This CDR3 has 14 amino acids. In germline, CDR1 is SGDLS, CDR2 YYNGEE. This CDR3 is CASSVGSLPYEQYF. The DNA for the CDR3 is TGTGCCAGCAGCGTAGGATCACTTCCTTACGAGCAGTACTTC. The entire variable domain, with the rest obtained from reference TRBV9 and TRBJ2-7, is as follows: DSGVTQTPKHLITATGQRVTLRCSPRSGDLSVYWYQQSLDQGLQFLIQYYNGEERAKGNILERFSAQQFPDLHSELNLSSLELGDSALYFCASSVGSLPYEQYFGPGTRLTVT.

The V and J genes are TRBV6-2 or TRBV6-3 and TRBJ2-3; D is undetermined. CDR3 length equals 13 residues. V lost 6 bases to trimming and J lost 0 bases, with 7 bases between them. CDR1 is MNHEY, CDR2 SVGEGT, per germline. The CDR3 DNA reads as TGTGCCAGCAGCAAAACTAGCACAGATACGCAGTATTTT. Residues: CASSKTSTDTQYF.

The gene calls are TRBV7-3 and TRBJ2-3; TRBD2 aligns across 14 bases. CDR1 and CDR2 from the germline V gene are SGHTA and FQGTGA. The CDR3 is made up of 14 amino acids. Trimming cost V 5 bases and J 14 bases; bases outside gene matches: 9. The CDR3 bases are TGTGCCAGCAGCGGGGGACTAGCGGGAGCCCCGCGGTATTTT. This gives the protein CASSGGLAGAPRYF.

J is TRBJ2-1 and V is TRBV20-1; 9 bases agree with TRBD2. CDR3 length equals 17 residues. The trim removed 3 bases at V and 5 bases at J, leaving 14 bases unmatched. In germline, CDR1 is DFQATT, CDR2 SNEGSKA (reference sequence). The CDR3 nucleotides are TGCAGTGCTAGGGAATTGGCGGGAGGGCCTGGAGACAATGAGCAGTTCTTC. Translated: CSARELAGGPGDNEQFF.

J is TRBJ2-7 and V is TRBV20-1; either TRBD1 or TRBD2 may fit D (7 bases each). V was shortened by 0 bases and J by 7 bases, with 22 bases between the two germline ends. There are 16 residues in the CDR3. From germline, CDR1 is DFQATT and CDR2 SNEGSKA (reference sequence). CDR3 amino acids: CSARDGWGGTAREQYF. CDR3 DNA: TGCAGTGCTAGAGATGGGTGGGGAGGGACAGCGAGGGAGCAGTACTTC.

The genes are TRBV12-3 or TRBV12-4 and TRBJ2-2; no clear D. V was pared by 3 bases and J by 2 bases, with 7 bases between. The CDR3 contains 14 residues. CDR3 DNA sequence: TGTGCCAGCAGTTTGGTAGTAAACACCGGGGAGCTGTTTTTT. Its translation: CASSLVVNTGELFF.

For this clonotype: The junction differs from germline at one of its ends, possibly a read error. This chain links TRBV5-1 with TRBJ2-7, with a weak D call TRBD2 (6 bases). Near its end, the DNA agrees better with TRBJ2-5, so the J call may be wrong. The germline gives CDR1 SGHRS, CDR2 YFSETQ. The CDR3 has 14 residues. CDR3 protein: CAGSLDTGDETQYF. In DNA form, the CDR3 reads TGCGCCGGCAGCTTGGATACGGGGGACGAGACCCAGTACTTC.

This clonotype was detected ten times or more. The chain combines TRBV20-1 with TRBJ2-5; D not resolved. Trimming stripped 2 bases from V and 4 bases from J, with 14 bases between. The CDR3 extends over 14 amino acids. Germline CDR1 reads DFQATT; CDR2 reads SNEGSKA (reference sequence). This CDR3 is CSARSQLGRETQYF. CDR3 nucleotides: TGCAGTGCTAGATCCCAATTGGGAAGAGAGACCCAGTACTTC.

This clonotype was recorded many times. This chain links TRBV4-2 with TRBJ2-5, with TRBD1 identical over 7 bases. Germline V lookup: CDR1 LGHNA, CDR2 YNFKEQ. V gave up 1 base and J gave up 2 bases; unmatched junction bases: 1. This CDR3 region has 14 residues. The CDR3 loop is CASSQGGQQETQYF. In DNA, the CDR3 is TGTGCCAGCAGCCAAGGGGGACAGCAAGAGACCCAGTACTTC.

Turning to this clonotype: The germline gene is not matched at one end of the junction; a read error may be the cause. This chain connects TRBV4-2 to TRBJ2-7, with 7 bases aligning to TRBD1. Germline V gene lookup returns CDR1 LGHNA and CDR2 YNFKEQ. There are 20 residues in the CDR3. The CDR3 here is CARSQEIAIRRDSWSYEQYF. CDR3 coding DNA: TGTGCCCGCAGCCAAGAGATTGCTATCCGTCGGGACAGCTGGTCCTACGAGCAGTACTTC.